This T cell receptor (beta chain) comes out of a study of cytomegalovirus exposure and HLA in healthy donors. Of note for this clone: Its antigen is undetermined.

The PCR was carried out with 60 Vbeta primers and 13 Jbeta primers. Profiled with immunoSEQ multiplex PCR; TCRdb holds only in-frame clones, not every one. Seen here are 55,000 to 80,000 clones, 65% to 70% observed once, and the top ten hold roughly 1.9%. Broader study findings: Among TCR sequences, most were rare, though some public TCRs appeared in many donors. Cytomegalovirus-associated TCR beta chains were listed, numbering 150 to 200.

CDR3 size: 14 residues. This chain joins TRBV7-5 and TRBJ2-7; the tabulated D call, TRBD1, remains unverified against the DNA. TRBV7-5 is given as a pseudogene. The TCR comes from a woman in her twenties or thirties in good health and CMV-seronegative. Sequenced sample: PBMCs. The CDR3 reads CASSPPDNSYEQYF. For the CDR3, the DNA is TGTGCCAGCAGCCCCCCGGACAATTCCTACGAGCAGTACTTC.